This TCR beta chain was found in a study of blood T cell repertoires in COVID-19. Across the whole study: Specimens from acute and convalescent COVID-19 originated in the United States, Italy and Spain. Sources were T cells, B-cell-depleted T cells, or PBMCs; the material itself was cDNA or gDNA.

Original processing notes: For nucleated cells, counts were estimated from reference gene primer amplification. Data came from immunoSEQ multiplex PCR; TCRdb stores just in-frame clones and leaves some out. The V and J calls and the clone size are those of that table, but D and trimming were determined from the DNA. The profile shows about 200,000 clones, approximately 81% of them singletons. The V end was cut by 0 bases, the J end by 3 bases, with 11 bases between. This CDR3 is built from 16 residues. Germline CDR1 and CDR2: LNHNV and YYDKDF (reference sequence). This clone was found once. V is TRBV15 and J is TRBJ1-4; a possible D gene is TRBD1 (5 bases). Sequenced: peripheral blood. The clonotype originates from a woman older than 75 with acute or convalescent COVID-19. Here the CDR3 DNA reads TGTGCCACCAGCAGAGATCGGAGGGGTCCTAATGAAAAACTGTTTTTT. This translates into CATSRDRRGPNEKLFF.